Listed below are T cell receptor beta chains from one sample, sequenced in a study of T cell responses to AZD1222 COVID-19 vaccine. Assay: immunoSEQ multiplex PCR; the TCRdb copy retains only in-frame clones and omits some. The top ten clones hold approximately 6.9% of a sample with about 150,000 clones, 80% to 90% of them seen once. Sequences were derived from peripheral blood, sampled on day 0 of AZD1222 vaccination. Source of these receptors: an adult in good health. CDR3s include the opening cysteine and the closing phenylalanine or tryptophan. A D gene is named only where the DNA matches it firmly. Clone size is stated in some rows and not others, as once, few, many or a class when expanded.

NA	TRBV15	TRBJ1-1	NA	TGTGCCACCAGCAGAGCGGACTGGGACACTGAAGCTTTCTTT	CATSRADWDTEAFF
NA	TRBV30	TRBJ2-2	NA	TGTGCCTGGAGTGTAGGTGGAGGGGAGCTGTTTTTT	CAWSVGGGELFF
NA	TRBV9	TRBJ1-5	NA	TGTGCCAGCAGCGTATCGGGAGGGGACAATCAGCCCCAGCATTTT	CASSVSGGDNQPQHF
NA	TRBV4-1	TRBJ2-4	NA	TGCGCCAGCAGCCACGTGGGCAACAGGGAAAACATTCAGTACTTC	CASSHVGNRENIQYF
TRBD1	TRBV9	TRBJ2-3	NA	TGTGCCAGCAGCGTGACAGGGGACGTCGGAGATACGCAGTATTTT	CASSVTGDVGDTQYF
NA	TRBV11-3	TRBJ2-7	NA	TGTGCCAGCAGCTTCGGGGGATTAGGGGAGCAGTACTTC	CASSFGGLGEQYF
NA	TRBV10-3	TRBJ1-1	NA	TGTGCCATCAGTGAGGCAGGGAACACTGAAGCTTTCTTT	CAISEAGNTEAFF
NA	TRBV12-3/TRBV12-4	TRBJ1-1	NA	TGTGCCAGCAGTCTAGAAGGCCACACTGAAGCTTTCTTT	CASSLEGHTEAFF
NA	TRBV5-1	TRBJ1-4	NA	TGCGCCAACCTTGTCCAAGGGGCCCCAAATGAAAAACTGTTTTTT	CANLVQGAPNEKLFF
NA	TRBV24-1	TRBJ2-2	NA	TGTGCCACCAGTGATATAGGAGGCACCGGGGAGCTGTTTTTT	CATSDIGGTGELFF
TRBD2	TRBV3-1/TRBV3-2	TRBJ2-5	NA	TGTGCCAGCAGGGTAGCGGGGGCGCATGTGGAGACCCAGTACTTC	CASRVAGAHVETQYF
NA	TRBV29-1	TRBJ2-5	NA	TGCAGCGTTGAAGGGGGCAGGCAAGAGACCCAGTACTTC	CSVEGGRQETQYF
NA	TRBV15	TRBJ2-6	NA	TGTGCCACCAGCAGAGAGGTTGCCTCTGGGGCCAACGTCCTGACTTTC	CATSREVASGANVLTF
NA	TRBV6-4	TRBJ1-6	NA	TGTGCCAGCAGAGACAGCGTAAATTCACCCCTCCACTTT	CASRDSVNSPLHF
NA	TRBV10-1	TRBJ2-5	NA	TGCGCCAGCAGTGACCGGGGGAGGGAGACCCAGTACTTC	CASSDRGRETQYF
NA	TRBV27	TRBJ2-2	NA	TGTGCCAGCAGCCCCGGCACTTACACCGGGGAGCTGTTTTTT	CASSPGTYTGELFF
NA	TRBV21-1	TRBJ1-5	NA	TGTGCCAGCAGCACCCCTAACAGGGGGCGGCGTGGCAATCAGCCCCAGCATTTT	CASSTPNRGRRGNQPQHF
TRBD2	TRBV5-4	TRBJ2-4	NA	TGTGCCAGCAGCTTGTATAGCGGGGTGAACAAAAACATTCAGTACTTC	CASSLYSGVNKNIQYF
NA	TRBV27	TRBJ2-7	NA	TGTGCCAGCAGTTTAGGTGGGACCTCCTACGAGCAGTACTTC	CASSLGGTSYEQYF
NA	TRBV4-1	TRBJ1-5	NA	TGCGCCAGCAGCCAAGATTTGGACCTTTATCAGCCCCAGCATTTT	CASSQDLDLYQPQHF
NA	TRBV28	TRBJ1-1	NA	TGTGCCAGCAGCGTAGACACCCCGAACACTGAAGCTTTCTTT	CASSVDTPNTEAFF
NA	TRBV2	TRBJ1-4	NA	TGTGCCAGCAGGGCCGGGACGGAACCTGAAAAACTGTTTTTT	CASRAGTEPEKLFF
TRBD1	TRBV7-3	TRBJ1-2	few	TGTGCCAGCAGCCCTCGGGGCGACAGGGGCTATGGCTACACCTTC	CASSPRGDRGYGYTF
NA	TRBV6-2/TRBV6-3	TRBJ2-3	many	TGTGCCAGCAGCTCCTCAGGGGAGGCAGATACGCAGTATTTT	CASSSSGEADTQYF
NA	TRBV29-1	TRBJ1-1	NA	TGCAGCGTGGGACCAGGGTTTCGGGAAAGAGACACTGAAGCTTTCTTT	CSVGPGFRERDTEAFF
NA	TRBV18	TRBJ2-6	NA	TGTGCCAGCTCACCAGGGGCAGTGTCTGGGGCCAACGTCCTGACTTTC	CASSPGAVSGANVLTF
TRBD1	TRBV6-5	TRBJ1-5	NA	TGTGCCAGCAGTTCGGACAGGGTTGGGAATCAGCCCCAGCATTTT	CASSSDRVGNQPQHF
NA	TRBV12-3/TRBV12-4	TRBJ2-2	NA	TGTGCCAGCAGTTTTTGGGCCGGGGAGCTGTTTTTT	CASSFWAGELFF
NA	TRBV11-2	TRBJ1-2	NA	TGTGCCAGCAGCTCCCCAGGGAGAGGGAGGCAAGGATACACCTTC	CASSSPGRGRQGYTF
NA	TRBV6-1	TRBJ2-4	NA	TGTGCCAGCAGTGAAGCGCCGGGTCTCAAAAAAAACATTCAGTACTTC	CASSEAPGLKKNIQYF
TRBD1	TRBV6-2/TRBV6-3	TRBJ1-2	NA	TGTGCCAGCAGTTACGGGACAGTTAACTATGGCTACACCTTC	CASSYGTVNYGYTF
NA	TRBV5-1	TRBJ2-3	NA	TGCGCCAGCAGCTTGGACTACTTCACAGATACGCAGTATTTT	CASSLDYFTDTQYF
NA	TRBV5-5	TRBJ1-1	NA	TGTGCCAGCAGCTTGCTGAGTAACACTGAAGCTTTCTTT	CASSLLSNTEAFF
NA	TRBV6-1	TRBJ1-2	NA	TGTGCCAGCAGTGCGGGGAGAGTAAGGGCTAACGATAATGGCTACACCTTC	CASSAGRVRANDNGYTF
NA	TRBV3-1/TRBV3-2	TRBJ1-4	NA	TGTGCCAGCAGCCCTGGGGTAGTTAGTGAAAAACTGTTTTTT	CASSPGVVSEKLFF
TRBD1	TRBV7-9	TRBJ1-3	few	TGTGCCAGCAGCCTGCAGACAGGGTTGGGAAACACCATATATTTT	CASSLQTGLGNTIYF
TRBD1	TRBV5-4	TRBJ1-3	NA	TGTGCCAGCAGCACGGACAGGGTCTCTGGAAACACCATATATTTT	CASSTDRVSGNTIYF
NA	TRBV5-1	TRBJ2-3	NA	TGCGCCAGCAGCTCGACAGACCGCACAGATACGCAGTATTTT	CASSSTDRTDTQYF
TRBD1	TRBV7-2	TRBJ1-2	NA	TGTGCCAGCAGCTTTATCGGGACAGATCTTAGTGGCTACACCTTC	CASSFIGTDLSGYTF
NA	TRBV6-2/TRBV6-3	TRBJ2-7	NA	TGTGCCAGCAGTTTAGGGGTCTACGAGCAGTACTTC	CASSLGVYEQYF
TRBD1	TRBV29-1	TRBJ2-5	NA	TGCAGCGTTGAAGATCCGGGACAGGGTGGAAAAGAGACCCAGTACTTC	CSVEDPGQGGKETQYF
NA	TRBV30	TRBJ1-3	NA	TGTGCCTGGAGTGAAGACTCTGGAAACACCATATATTTT	CAWSEDSGNTIYF
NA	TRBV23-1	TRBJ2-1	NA	TGCGCCAGCAGTCAATCCGCGGGCGAGACTAAATTAAATGAGCAGTTCTTC	CASSQSAGETKLNEQFF
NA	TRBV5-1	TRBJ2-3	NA	TGCGCCAGCAGACTAGTGGGCTCCCCTGGCACAGATACGCAGTATTTT	CASRLVGSPGTDTQYF
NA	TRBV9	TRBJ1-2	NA	TGTGCCAGCAGCGTAGAGTCCTATGGCTACACCTTC	CASSVESYGYTF
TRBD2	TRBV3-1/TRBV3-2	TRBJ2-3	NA	TGTGCCAGCAGCCAAGGGGCCAGCGGGGGGAGGACAGATACGCAGTATTTT	CASSQGASGGRTDTQYF
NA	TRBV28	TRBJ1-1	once	TGTGCCAGCAGCCCCCCCCAGGGGAACACTGAAGCTTTCTTT	CASSPPQGNTEAFF
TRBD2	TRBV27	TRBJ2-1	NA	TGTGCCAGCAGGACTGCGAAAGGACTAGCGGGTGATGAGCAGTTCTTC	CASRTAKGLAGDEQFF
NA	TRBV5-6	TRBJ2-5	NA	TGTGCCAGCAGCTTGGGTTCGGGGTTTTCACGGGGAGAGACCCAGTACTTC	CASSLGSGFSRGETQYF
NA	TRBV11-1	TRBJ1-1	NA	TGTGCCAGCAGCCGAAATTTGAACACTGAAGCTTTCTTT	CASSRNLNTEAFF
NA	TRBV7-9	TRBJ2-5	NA	TGTGCCAGCAGCCCGGGGGCTGGCAGGGGGGAGACCCAGTACTTC	CASSPGAGRGETQYF
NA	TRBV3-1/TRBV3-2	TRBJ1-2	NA	TGTGCCAGCGGACCCAACGAAGGGTATGGCTACACCTTC	CASGPNEGYGYTF
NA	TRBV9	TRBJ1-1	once	TGTGCCAGCAGCGTAGAACCGATACAAAACACTGAAGCTTTCTTT	CASSVEPIQNTEAFF